This is a list of T cell receptor beta chains from one sample in a study of blood T cell repertoires in COVID-19. Profiling relied on immunoSEQ multiplex PCR, and the TCRdb table lists in-frame clones only, not all of them. The table records 250,000 to 350,000 clones, 88% of them present only once. Sequencing was performed on peripheral blood. The receptors stem from a woman aged 30 to 39 with COVID-19, enrolled during active disease. Both conserved end residues are part of each CDR3. D genes are given only for firm matches. A row's size may be missing; if present it is once, few, many or a size class.

size: -; J: TRBJ1-6; D: -; V: TRBV30; CDR3: CACNAPGLASLHF; DNA: TGTGCCTGCAACGCGCCGGGTCTAGCCTCCCTCCACTTT
size: -; J: TRBJ2-3; D: -; V: TRBV19; CDR3: CASSIDRDGADTQYF; DNA: TGTGCCAGTAGTATAGATCGGGATGGCGCAGATACGCAGTATTTT
size: -; J: TRBJ2-1; D: TRBD2; V: TRBV7-8; CDR3: CASSWTSGTYNEQFF; DNA: TGTGCCAGCAGCTGGACTAGCGGGACCTACAATGAGCAGTTCTTC
size: -; J: TRBJ1-1; D: TRBD1; V: TRBV28; CDR3: CASSYRDREHLGF; DNA: TGTGCCAGCAGTTACCGGGACAGGGAGCATTTGGGATTT
size: few; J: TRBJ2-3; D: TRBD2; V: TRBV6-5; CDR3: CASSSSGTTDTQYF; DNA: TGTGCCAGCAGTTCTAGCGGGACCACAGATACGCAGTATTTT
size: few; J: TRBJ2-7; D: TRBD1; V: TRBV12-3/TRBV12-4; CDR3: CASSTTGGYEQYF; DNA: TGTGCCAGCAGCACCACAGGGGGCTACGAGCAGTACTTC
size: -; J: TRBJ1-2; D: TRBD1; V: TRBV28; CDR3: CASSTLQGAGYGYTF; DNA: TGTGCCAGCAGTACCCTACAGGGGGCTGGCTATGGCTACACCTTC
size: once; J: TRBJ2-3; D: TRBD2; V: TRBV7-8; CDR3: CASSPSRSKGLGTDTQYF; DNA: TGTGCCAGCAGCCCCAGTCGGTCCAAGGGACTAGGCACAGATACGCAGTATTTT
size: -; J: TRBJ2-7; D: -; V: TRBV3-1/TRBV3-2; CDR3: CATGKLSGGSSYEQYF; DNA: TGTGCCACGGGAAAATTAAGCGGAGGGAGCTCCTACGAGCAGTACTTC
size: few; J: TRBJ1-2; D: TRBD1; V: TRBV2; CDR3: CASRSETGGIYTF; DNA: TGTGCCAGCAGAAGTGAGACAGGGGGCATCTACACCTTC
size: -; J: TRBJ1-4; D: -; V: TRBV11-2; CDR3: CASSSTGAGAEKLFF; DNA: TGTGCCAGCAGCTCGACCGGGGCGGGAGCGGAAAAACTGTTTTTT
size: -; J: TRBJ2-3; D: -; V: TRBV25-1; CDR3: CASAWGQEQYF; DNA: TGTGCCAGCGCATGGGGCCAGGAGCAGTATTTT
size: -; J: TRBJ2-3; D: TRBD1; V: TRBV5-4; CDR3: CASTPRTGLTDTQYF; DNA: TGTGCCAGCACCCCCAGGACAGGGTTAACCGATACGCAGTATTTT
size: -; J: TRBJ2-1; D: TRBD2; V: TRBV19; CDR3: CASSIGLAGGYNEQFF; DNA: TGTGCCAGTAGTATCGGACTAGCGGGAGGATACAATGAGCAGTTCTTC
size: -; J: TRBJ1-4; D: -; V: TRBV4-3; CDR3: CASSQDPYSANREKLFF; DNA: TGCGCCAGCAGCCAAGACCCTTACTCCGCTAACAGGGAAAAACTGTTTTTT
size: -; J: TRBJ2-1; D: TRBD2; V: TRBV6-2/TRBV6-3; CDR3: CASSKLAVEQFF; DNA: TGTGCCAGCAGTAAACTAGCGGTTGAGCAGTTCTTC
size: -; J: TRBJ2-1; D: TRBD2; V: TRBV5-1; CDR3: CASSSGLAGPSSYNEQFF; DNA: TGCGCCAGCAGCTCGGGACTAGCGGGACCTAGCTCCTACAATGAGCAGTTCTTC
size: once; J: TRBJ2-7; D: -; V: TRBV28; CDR3: CATTRGYEQYF; DNA: TGTGCCACGACGCGAGGGTACGAGCAGTACTTC
size: -; J: TRBJ2-7; D: -; V: TRBV7-9; CDR3: CASSLTGKNDEQYF; DNA: TGTGCCAGCAGCTTAACAGGGAAAAACGACGAGCAGTACTTC
size: -; J: TRBJ1-6; D: -; V: TRBV5-1; CDR3: CASSSEGSLLSPLHF; DNA: TGCGCCAGCAGCTCGGAGGGGAGCCTCCTTTCACCCCTCCACTTT
size: -; J: TRBJ2-3; D: TRBD2; V: TRBV7-2; CDR3: CASSRTSGSDTQYF; DNA: TGTGCCAGCAGCCGGACTAGCGGGAGTGATACGCAGTATTTT
size: -; J: TRBJ2-5; D: -; V: TRBV2; CDR3: CASSRAGAQETQYF; DNA: TGTGCCAGCAGCAGGGCGGGGGCCCAAGAGACCCAGTACTTC
size: -; J: TRBJ1-1; D: -; V: TRBV19; CDR3: CASSIEQGFTEAFF; DNA: TGTGCCAGTAGTATAGAACAGGGTTTCACTGAAGCTTTCTTT
size: -; J: TRBJ1-3; D: -; V: TRBV29-1; CDR3: CSSQGSGNTIYF; DNA: TGCAGCTCACAGGGATCTGGAAACACCATATATTTT
size: -; J: TRBJ1-5; D: -; V: TRBV28; CDR3: CASTPGRSNQPQHF; DNA: TGTGCCAGCACCCCAGGGAGGAGCAATCAGCCCCAGCATTTT
size: -; J: TRBJ2-1; D: TRBD1; V: TRBV5-4; CDR3: CASSVGGTGNNEQFF; DNA: TGTGCCAGCAGCGTTGGAGGGACAGGTAACAATGAGCAGTTCTTC
size: -; J: TRBJ2-4; D: TRBD2; V: TRBV14; CDR3: CASSQRPGGIQYF; DNA: TGTGCCAGCAGCCAACGGCCGGGAGGCATTCAGTACTTC
size: -; J: TRBJ2-7; D: TRBD2; V: TRBV3-1/TRBV3-2; CDR3: CASSPGGDEQYF; DNA: TGTGCCAGCAGCCCGGGGGGGGACGAGCAGTACTTC
size: -; J: TRBJ2-5; D: -; V: TRBV5-4; CDR3: CASHEVRDQETQYF; DNA: TGTGCCAGCCATGAAGTGAGGGACCAAGAGACCCAGTACTTC